This T cell receptor (beta chain) was found in a study of CD8 T cells in ankylosing spondylitis. Overall study findings and caveats: In ankylosing spondylitis blood, a motif of roughly eight highly homologous TCR beta variants appeared characteristic.

By quantitative 5'-RACE with molecular barcodes, the TCR beta libraries were made. MiXCR, applied by TCRdb to the 5' RACE reads, yields one record per CDR3 protein. This sample has a few hundred thousand distinct CDR3 sequences, with roughly 20% found just once. CDR3 length equals 12 residues. The V gene lost 7 bases and the J gene lost 4 bases, with 11 bases spanning the gap. Germline V gene sequence: CDR1 SQVTM, CDR2 ANQGSEA. The table lists this clonotype with many counts. What it binds is unknown. Sequenced: blood, either unsorted or a sorted T cell fraction (not recorded which). This sequence was found in a female donor with ankylosing spondylitis or in good health (not recorded which). J is TRBJ2-1 and V is TRBV29-1; possible D gene TRBD2, 6 bases. In DNA, the CDR3 is TGCAGCGGTAGCGGCACTTACAATGAGCAGTTCTTC. Its protein product is CSGSGTYNEQFF.